Listed here are 12 T cell receptor beta chains from one sample, sequenced in a study of Graves' ophthalmopathy and Graves' hyperthyroidism. RNA transcripts were the template, and TCR beta CDR3 regions were amplified from them. Second-round multiplex PCR came after a first-round RT-PCR that employed HTBI primers. One entry per CDR3 protein results from TCRdb running MiXCR on the multiplex PCR reads. The sample yields a few hundred thousand distinct CDR3 sequences, approximately 35% seen once. Sequencing used peripheral blood or thyroid tissue (not recorded which). The receptors were sampled from an adult man with Graves' hyperthyroidism.

As to this clonotype: A read error may be the cause here, since a much bigger clone is one base away. The chain employs TRBV13 and TRBJ2-5; D is possibly TRBD2 (6 bases). V was cut by 7 bases and J by 4 bases, with 22 bases left in between. The CDR3 spans 16 residues. Germline V gene lookup returns CDR1 PRHDT and CDR2 FYEKMQ (reference sequence). CDR3 in amino acids: CASTTARGRQRETQYF. The CDR3 nucleotides read TGTGCCAGCACCACAGCGCGGGGTAGGCAACGAGAGACCCAGTACTTC. The full variable domain, its missing parts supplied by reference TRBV13 and TRBJ2-5, is AAGVIQSPRHLIKEKRETATLKCYPIPRHDTVYWYQQGPGQDPQFLISFYEKMQSDKGSIPDRFSAQQFSDYHSELNMSSLELGDSALYFCASTTARGRQRETQYFGPGTRLLVL.

This clonotype was counted ten times or more. This rearrangement joins TRBV20-1 to TRBJ2-5; 9 positions agree with TRBD2. V gave up 0 bases and J gave up 5 bases; unmatched junction bases: 7. Germline CDR1 DFQATT, CDR2 SNEGSKA (reference sequence). The CDR3 is 15 residues long. The CDR3 nucleotides read TGCAGTGCTAGAGATGCAGGACTAGCGAGGGAGACCCAGTACTTC. Translation: CSARDAGLARETQYF.

The rearrangement links TRBV5-1 to TRBJ1-1; TRBD1 matches 12 bases. CDR1 SGHRS and CDR2 YFSETQ come from the germline V gene. This CDR3 spans 17 amino acids. V dropped 1 base and J dropped 1; count of bases not matched to a gene: 5. The CDR3 loop is CASSLRDRGRGNTEAFF. CDR3 coding DNA: TGCGCCAGCAGCTTGAGGGACAGGGGGCGCGGGAACACTGAAGCTTTCTTT.

Ten or more counts support this clonotype. The V gene is TRBV11-2, the J gene TRBJ2-7; 7 positions agree with TRBD2. The germline gives CDR1 SGHAT, CDR2 FQNNGV. The CDR3 has 14 residues. V trimming: 2 bases; J trimming: 1 base; junction bases outside the gene matches: 2. In nucleotides, the CDR3 is TGTGCCAGCAGCTTACTAGCGGTATCCTACGAGCAGTACTTC. This translates into CASSLLAVSYEQYF.

The V call is TRBV30, the J call TRBJ2-5, with TRBD2 matching over 13 bases. Trimming took 0 bases from V and 5 from J; bases not matched to a gene: 3. The CDR3 runs 15 residues. CDR1 and CDR2 from the germline V gene are GTSNPN and SVGIG (reference sequence). CDR3 protein: CAWSVTSGRTETQYF. CDR3 nucleotide sequence: TGTGCCTGGAGTGTGACTAGCGGGAGGACGGAGACCCAGTACTTC. The complete variable domain, with remaining parts taken from reference TRBV30 and TRBJ2-5, reads SQTIHQWPATLVQPVGSPLSLECTVEGTSNPNLYWYRQAAGRGLQLLFYSVGIGQISSEVPQNLSASRPQDRQFILSSKKLLLSDSGFYLCAWSVTSGRTETQYFGPGTRLLVL.

This clonotype was observed a handful of times. The chain employs TRBV7-2 and TRBJ1-5, with D possibly being TRBD1 (5 bases). This CDR3 spans 15 amino acids. The germline V gene has CDR1 SGHTA and CDR2 FQGNSA. The V end lost 1 base, the J end lost 9 bases, and 16 bases lay between the germline ends. CDR3 sequence reads: CASSLGGGDSWPQHF. Here the CDR3 DNA reads TGTGCCAGCAGCTTAGGGGGGGGGGACTCATGGCCCCAGCATTTT.

In this sample, this clonotype turned up many times. CDR3 sequence reads: CASSLAGGRREKLFF. Here the CDR3 DNA reads TGTGCCAGCAGTCTCGCAGGGGGGAGAAGGGAAAAACTGTTTTTT. The J gene is TRBJ1-4, the V gene TRBV14; the match to TRBD1 covers 7 bases. Germline values: CDR1 SGHDN, CDR2 FVKESK. V lost 6 bases to trimming and J lost 8 bases; unmatched junction nucleotides: 12. The CDR3 has 15 residues.

This clonotype appeared once. The chain links TRBV7-9 to TRBJ2-2, with 12 bases lining up with TRBD2. The V gene's germline CDR1 is SEHNR and CDR2 FQNEAQ (reference sequence). CDR3 length: 18 amino acids. J was trimmed by 5 bases and V by 6 bases; bases with no gene match: 13. The CDR3 sequence: CASSYSRSGLAGTGELFF. In DNA form, the CDR3 reads TGTGCCAGCAGTTACTCGAGATCTGGACTAGCGGGAACCGGGGAGCTGTTTTTT.

This clonotype came up many times. V gene TRBV5-8 combines with J gene TRBJ2-6; D gene unclear. In germline, CDR1 is SGHTS, CDR2 YDEGEE. V was trimmed by 4 bases and J by 0 bases, leaving 11 bases between them. The CDR3 runs to 16 residues. CDR3 nucleotides: TGTGCCAGCAGCGCTGGATTGGGCTCTGGGGCCAACGTCCTGACTTTC. Translating it yields CASSAGLGSGANVLTF.

J is TRBJ1-6 and V is TRBV10-3; tentatively, D is TRBD1 (5 bases). The V and J ends lost 0 bases and 10 bases respectively, with 10 bases between them. The CDR3 sequence is 14 residues long. Germline V gene sequence: CDR1 ENHRY, CDR2 SYGVKD. CDR3 in DNA: TGTGCCATCAGTGAGTCGGGGGGGTGGTCACCCCTCCACTTT. Its protein is CAISESGGWSPLHF.

This clonotype was counted at least ten times. The V call is TRBV29-1, the J call TRBJ2-7; TRBD1 might be the D (6 bases). This CDR3 comprises 15 residues. Germline-derived CDR1 and CDR2 are SQVTM and ANQGSEA. V lost 1 base to trimming and J lost 1 base, with 14 bases between them. Here the CDR3 DNA reads TGCAGCGTTGAAGCGGCCGGGACATCGTCCTACGAGCAGTACTTC. Protein: CSVEAAGTSSYEQYF.

This clonotype came up many times. This chain connects TRBV27 to TRBJ2-7; D is possibly TRBD2 (5 bases). This CDR3 contains 14 residues. The germline V gene encodes CDR1 MNHEY and CDR2 SMNVEV (reference sequence). V shed 6 bases and J shed 0 bases, with 12 bases lying between them. CDR3 coding DNA: TGTGCCAGCAGCCGAACTAGAACCTCCTACGAGCAGTACTTC. The encoded protein is CASSRTRTSYEQYF.